These 25 T cell receptor beta chains were all obtained from the same sample, sequenced in a study of T-cell reconstitution after alpha-beta-depleted transplantation in children. This sample's TCRbeta library carried unique molecular identifier barcodes. TCRdb reprocessed the PCR reads via MiXCR and lists one record per CDR3 protein. This table holds hundreds of thousands of distinct CDR3 sequences, over 10% found once. Sequencing used PBMCs, mostly from graft donor cells, obtained 360 days after TCRalphabeta/CD19-depleted stem cell transplant. The source is a male patient younger than 18 who had a stem cell transplant for acute myeloid leukemia, so the T cells may come from the graft donor.

The genes are TRBV30 and TRBJ2-1; D unresolved. The CDR3 is 13 amino acids. Germline V gene lookup returns CDR1 GTSNPN and CDR2 SVGIG (reference sequence). Trimming cost V 1 base and J 5 bases, with 9 bases left between them. CDR3 in amino acids: CAWSAQTNNEQFF. The DNA for the CDR3 is TGTGCCTGGAGTGCACAGACGAACAATGAGCAGTTCTTC.

This clonotype was seen only a few times. V usage is TRBV10-3 and J usage is TRBJ1-5; D may be TRBD1 (6 bases). Per germline, CDR1 ENHRY and CDR2 SYGVKD. This CDR3 contains 15 residues. V lost 8 bases and J 5 bases, leaving 19 bases between the germline ends. Here the CDR3 DNA reads TGTGCCATCCCGTGGATGGGGGGCTCTTATCAGCCCCAGCATTTT. Residues: CAIPWMGGSYQPQHF.

DNA of the CDR3: TGCGCCAGCAGCCAAGTCCGGCCCCTGAACAGCGAGGGACTAGCGGACACCTACGAGCAGTACTTC. Translated, it gives CASSQVRPLNSEGLADTYEQYF. The chain couples TRBV4-1 to TRBJ2-7, with 11 bases matching TRBD2. The V gene end was trimmed by 1 base and the J gene end by 2 bases; junction bases not matched to a gene: 22. Germline V lookup: CDR1 MGHRA, CDR2 YSYEKL. This CDR3 spans 22 amino acids.

This clonotype was observed a few times. The J gene is TRBJ2-4, the V gene TRBV6-5, with TRBD1 identical over 10 bases. The ends lost 2 bases at V and 1 base at J; junction bases unmatched: 5. Germline values: CDR1 MNHEY, CDR2 SVGAGI. The CDR3 length is 17 residues. The CDR3 DNA sequence: TGTGCCAGCAGTTACCCGGGACAGGGGACGGCCAAAAACATTCAGTACTTC. As protein: CASSYPGQGTAKNIQYF.

This clonotype was detected a few times. This chain joins TRBV27 and TRBJ1-1; TRBD1 might be the D (5 bases). Germline V gene sequence: CDR1 MNHEY, CDR2 SMNVEV (reference sequence). There are 13 residues in the CDR3. Trimming pared 8 bases from V and 4 bases from J, leaving 14 bases between. The CDR3 spells CASSSGAGTEAFF. The CDR3 DNA reads TGTGCCAGCTCAAGCGGGGCGGGCACTGAAGCTTTCTTT.

The genes are TRBV20-1 and TRBJ2-7, with TRBD1 matching over 8 bases. CDR3 length: 16 amino acids. The germline CDR1 and CDR2 sequences are DFQATT and SNEGSKA (reference sequence). With V trimmed by 0 bases and J by 6 bases, 13 bases remained unmatched. CDR3 region: CSARDTRSRTGTEQYF. As DNA, the CDR3 is TGCAGTGCTAGAGATACTCGATCAAGGACAGGGACCGAGCAGTACTTC.

This clonotype appeared a few times. The CDR3 reads CAVRQGANYNEQFF. Written as DNA, the CDR3 is TGTGCCGTACGGCAGGGGGCGAACTACAATGAGCAGTTCTTC. The chain uses TRBV19 and TRBJ2-1; 8 positions match TRBD1. V gave up 11 bases and J gave up 3 bases; unmatched junction bases: 9. In germline, CDR1 is LNHDA, CDR2 SQIVND (reference sequence). The CDR3 runs 14 residues.

This clonotype was detected many times. The chain combines TRBV29-1 with TRBJ1-2, with D possibly matching TRBD1 (5 bases). CDR1 and CDR2 from the germline V gene are SQVTM and ANQGSEA. V lost 2 bases and J lost 7, with 8 bases in between. The CDR3 runs to 11 residues. CDR3 in amino acids: CSVERGLGYTF. The CDR3 DNA follows: TGCAGCGTTGAAAGGGGCCTTGGCTACACCTTC.

CDR3 region: CASSLLGQIDMYNEQFF. DNA of the CDR3: TGCGCCAGCAGCTTGTTAGGACAGATCGATATGTACAATGAGCAGTTCTTC. This chain links TRBV5-1 with TRBJ2-1; D possibly corresponds to TRBD1 (6 bases). This CDR3 region has 17 residues. V lost 1 base and J 4 bases, leaving 18 bases between the germline ends. Germline V CDR1 and CDR2: SGHRS, YFSETQ.

The chain is built from TRBV12-3 or TRBV12-4 and TRBJ2-2, with TRBD2 matching 7 bases. With 3 bases clipped from V and 5 bases from J, the junction kept 9 bases outside the gene matches. This CDR3 region has 16 residues. CDR3 DNA sequence: TGTGCCAGCAGTTTTTTTGCGGGAGTCGAAACCGGGGAGCTGTTTTTT. As protein: CASSFFAGVETGELFF.

This clonotype occurred many times. The chain combines TRBV6-5 with TRBJ2-7; maybe TRBD1 (6 bases). The CDR3 has 14 amino acids. V was trimmed by 4 bases and J by 7 bases, leaving 17 bases between them. The germline CDR1 and CDR2 sequences are MNHEY and SVGAGI. The CDR3 sequence: CASSLQGRSGEQYF. In DNA form, the CDR3 reads TGTGCCAGCAGTTTACAGGGTAGATCAGGGGAGCAGTACTTC.

This clonotype was recorded a few times. This chain joins TRBV4-3 and TRBJ2-7; 7 bases fit TRBD1. The ends lost 1 base at V and 9 bases at J; junction bases unmatched: 9. Germline V gene lookup returns CDR1 LGHNA and CDR2 YSLEER. The CDR3 loop spans 14 amino acids. CDR3 sequence (DNA): TGCGCCAGCAGCCAAGGGACAGGTCGGATAGGGCAGTACTTC. This gives the protein CASSQGTGRIGQYF.

The V gene is TRBV28, the J gene TRBJ2-3; a possible D gene is TRBD1 (6 bases). The ends were cut back, 6 bases at V and 2 bases at J, with 12 bases in the middle. The germline V gene encodes CDR1 MDHEN and CDR2 SYDVKM. The CDR3 is 14 amino acids. CDR3 region: CASRYRVDTDTQYF. In DNA form, the CDR3 reads TGTGCCAGCAGGTACAGGGTTGACACAGATACGCAGTATTTT.

V usage is TRBV9 and J usage is TRBJ1-4; D gene unclear. The CDR3 has 15 amino acids. Per the germline V gene, CDR1 is SGDLS and CDR2 is YYNGEE. V was trimmed by 3 bases and J by 0 bases, leaving 9 bases between them. CDR3 sequence reads: CASSAHFTTNEKLFF. The CDR3 region has the DNA TGTGCCAGCAGCGCCCACTTTACAACTAATGAAAAACTGTTTTTT.

This clonotype was detected only a few times. V and J are TRBV19 and TRBJ2-1, with TRBD2 as a possible D gene (6 bases). V shed 7 bases and J shed 6 bases, with 19 bases lying between them. The CDR3 runs 15 residues. Germline CDR1 is LNHDA and CDR2 is SQIVND (reference sequence). In nucleotides, the CDR3 is TGTGCCAGTAAAGATATAGGAGGGGCGGTCAATGAGCAGTTCTTC. This sequence encodes CASKDIGGAVNEQFF.

This chain connects TRBV29-1 to TRBJ1-2; D might be TRBD1 (5 bases). Trimming pared 7 bases from V and 4 bases from J, leaving 16 bases between. This CDR3 is 13 amino acids long. From germline, CDR1 is SQVTM and CDR2 ANQGSEA. CDR3 nucleotides: TGCAGCGGGGGCTTCCCGGCCCCCTATGGCTACACCTTC. Encoded protein: CSGGFPAPYGYTF.

The CDR3 loop reads CASSPSNQREGHEQYF. In nucleotides, the CDR3 is TGTGCCAGCAGCCCTAGCAACCAGCGGGAGGGCCACGAGCAGTACTTC. V gene TRBV25-1 combines with J gene TRBJ2-7; TRBD2 matches at 10 bases. V shed 6 bases, J shed 5 bases, and the junction held 13 bases outside the gene matches. The length of the CDR3 is 16 residues. CDR1 and CDR2 (germline): MGHDK, SYGVNS.

In this sample, this clonotype turned up many times. The chain carries TRBV6-2 or TRBV6-3 and TRBJ2-7; TRBD1 aligns across 7 bases. CDR3 length: 14 amino acids. With 0 bases clipped from V and 4 bases from J, the junction kept 3 bases outside the gene matches. Germline V gives CDR1 MNHEY, CDR2 SVGEGT. Here the CDR3 reads CASSYSGGLYEQYF. CDR3 coding DNA: TGTGCCAGCAGTTACTCAGGGGGCCTGTACGAGCAGTACTTC.

The chain employs TRBV7-3 and TRBJ2-3; perhaps TRBD2 as D (6 bases). This CDR3 has 14 amino acids. CDR1 SGHTA and CDR2 FQGTGA come from the germline V gene. Trimming left V 3 bases short and J 2 bases short, with 9 bases between. CDR3 residues: CASSLTRLTDTQYF. The CDR3 nucleotides read TGTGCCAGCAGCTTGACTAGACTCACAGATACGCAGTATTTT.

The chain joins TRBV7-3 to TRBJ2-1; 9 positions match TRBD2. V shed 5 bases, J shed 5 bases, and the junction held 10 bases outside the gene matches. There are 16 residues in the CDR3. Germline CDR1 is SGHTA and CDR2 is FQGTGA. The CDR3 nucleotides read TGTGCCAGCAGCCACCACGTAGCGGGAGCGAACAATGAGCAGTTCTTC. This encodes CASSHHVAGANNEQFF.

This sequence joins TRBV4-2 and TRBJ2-5, with 7 nucleotides matching TRBD2. Germline values: CDR1 LGHNA, CDR2 YNFKEQ. The ends lost 0 bases at V and 9 bases at J; junction bases unmatched: 4. The CDR3 contains 13 residues. CDR3 sequence (DNA): TGTGCCAGCAGCCAAGATGGGGGGGACCCCCAGTACTTC. Translation: CASSQDGGDPQYF.

This clonotype was detected only a few times. This chain connects TRBV11-2 to TRBJ2-2; unclear D gene. V lost 5 bases and J 4 bases, leaving 8 bases between the germline ends. Per germline, CDR1 SGHAT and CDR2 FQNNGV. The CDR3 is made up of 13 amino acids. The CDR3 DNA is TGTGCCAGCAGCCCAGACTTCACCGGGGAGCTGTTTTTT. It codes for CASSPDFTGELFF.

This clonotype was observed a handful of times. The chain has TRBV12-3 or TRBV12-4 and TRBJ2-7; D unclear. This CDR3 spans 15 amino acids. Trimming shortened V by 4 bases and J by 3 bases, and 16 bases separated the two germline ends. The CDR3 loop is CASSSVLAAHYEQYF. As DNA, the CDR3 is TGTGCCAGCAGTTCTGTACTGGCCGCACACTACGAGCAGTACTTC.

Only a few counts were recorded for this clonotype. V gene TRBV18 combines with J gene TRBJ2-7; no firm D call. Germline V gives CDR1 KGHSH, CDR2 LQKENI. V was trimmed by 2 bases and J by 3 bases, leaving 17 bases between them. This CDR3 has 16 residues. CDR3 in amino acids: CASSPTKTVLRYEQYF. CDR3 bases: TGTGCCAGCTCACCAACAAAAACAGTGCTCCGCTACGAGCAGTACTTC. The full variable domain, completed using reference TRBV18 and TRBJ2-7, is NAGVMQNPRHLVRRRGQEARLRCSPMKGHSHVYWYRQLPEEGLKFMVYLQKENIIDESGMPKERFSAEFPKEGPSILRIQQVVRGDSAAYFCASSPTKTVLRYEQYFGPGTRLTVT.

There are a few counts of this clonotype. The V call is TRBV4-3, the J call TRBJ2-3, with 9 nucleotides matching TRBD2. With 0 bases clipped from V and 3 bases from J, the junction kept 7 bases outside the gene matches. Germline V CDR1 and CDR2: LGHNA, YSLEER. This CDR3 comprises 17 residues. The CDR3 spells CASSQDPPGLATDTQYF. The CDR3 DNA sequence: TGCGCCAGCAGCCAAGATCCTCCGGGACTAGCAACAGATACGCAGTATTTT.